The 23 T cell receptor beta chains reported below all come from one sample, sequenced in a study of blood T cell repertoires in COVID-19. Sequencing was performed with immunoSEQ multiplex PCR; in TCRdb, only in-frame clones are kept and a portion is missing. The profile shows 300,000 to 400,000 clones, around 90% of them singletons. Sequencing was performed on PBMCs or T cells enriched from blood (not recorded which). The receptor set was obtained from a woman aged 18 to 35 who had recovered from COVID-19.

The chain employs TRBV9 and TRBJ2-7, with TRBD1 matching 9 bases. Germline CDR1 and CDR2: SGDLS and YYNGEE. The V and J ends lost 5 bases and 4 bases, in that order; junction bases with no gene match: 7. The CDR3 runs 14 residues. The CDR3 spells CASRGGQGRYEQYF. Written as DNA, the CDR3 is TGTGCCAGCAGGGGGGGACAGGGAAGGTACGAGCAGTACTTC.

The gene calls are TRBV19 and TRBJ2-1; D perhaps matches TRBD2 (5 bases). Deletions cut 6 bases from V and 8 bases from J, with 8 bases between. This CDR3 contains 11 residues. Germline V lookup: CDR1 LNHDA, CDR2 SQIVND (reference sequence). CDR3 region: CASREGHEQFF. CDR3 coding DNA: TGTGCCAGTAGAGAGGGCCATGAGCAGTTCTTC.

V usage is TRBV3-1 (or the pseudogene TRBV3-2) and J usage is TRBJ2-3; 10 nucleotides match TRBD2. The V gene's germline CDR1 is LGHDT and CDR2 YNNKEL (reference sequence). The CDR3 has 14 residues. The trim removed 3 bases at V and 4 bases at J, leaving 1 base unmatched. CDR3: CASSHSGGSDTQYF. The CDR3 nucleotides are TGTGCCAGCAGCCATAGCGGGGGGTCAGATACGCAGTATTTT.

CDR3 protein: CASMLQASGNTIYF. The CDR3 region has the DNA TGTGCCAGCATGCTACAGGCTTCTGGAAACACCATATATTTT. The rearrangement uses TRBV2 and TRBJ1-3; D is perhaps TRBD1 (5 bases). This CDR3 is built from 14 residues. Per the germline V gene, CDR1 is SNHLY and CDR2 is FYNNEI. Trimming shortened V by 7 bases and J by 1 base, and 11 bases separated the two germline ends.

This chain connects TRBV29-1 to TRBJ2-7, with D uncertain. V was cut by 5 bases and J by 2 bases, with 25 bases left in between. CDR1 and CDR2 from the germline V gene are SQVTM and ANQGSEA. CDR3 length: 17 amino acids. The CDR3 DNA is TGCAGCGTTCAAGCCCCCATCGGTGGCGCGGTGGCCTACGAGCAGTACTTC. This codes for CSVQAPIGGAVAYEQYF.

This sequence joins TRBV3-1 (or the pseudogene TRBV3-2) and TRBJ1-1, with 7 bases that match TRBD1. Germline CDR1 and CDR2: LGHDT and YNNKEL (reference sequence). V shed 5 bases and J 5 bases; nucleotides not matched to a gene: 5. The CDR3 has 13 amino acids. The CDR3 sequence: CASSYLQGTEAFF. In DNA form, the CDR3 reads TGTGCCAGCAGCTACCTACAGGGGACTGAAGCTTTCTTT.

V is TRBV6-5 and J is TRBJ1-5; no clear D gene. The CDR3 spans 12 residues. CDR1 MNHEY and CDR2 SVGAGI come from the germline V gene. The germline V and J ends were trimmed by 5 bases and 4 bases, with 6 bases remaining between them. CDR3 sequence reads: CASSNKNQPQHF. CDR3 sequence (DNA): TGTGCCAGCAGTAACAAAAATCAGCCCCAGCATTTT.

A few counts support this clone. The V gene is TRBV3-1 (or the pseudogene TRBV3-2), the J gene TRBJ2-7; 11 nucleotides agree with TRBD1. The CDR3 sequence is 15 residues long. Per germline, CDR1 LGHDT and CDR2 YNNKEL (reference sequence). The ends lost 5 bases at V and 7 bases at J; junction bases unmatched: 10. CDR3 nucleotides: TGTGCCAGCAGCTGGAGTGGACAGGGGGCGGGTGAGCAGTACTTC. It codes for CASSWSGQGAGEQYF.

The chain couples TRBV14 to TRBJ1-1; maybe TRBD1 (5 bases). V shed 0 bases and J shed 3 bases, with 8 bases lying between them. CDR3 length equals 14 residues. Per the germline V gene, CDR1 is SGHDN and CDR2 is FVKESK. As DNA, the CDR3 is TGTGCCAGCAGCCAAGACGTCAGGGACACTGAAGCTTTCTTT. This gives the protein CASSQDVRDTEAFF.

The rearrangement links TRBV10-1 to TRBJ2-7; D is perhaps TRBD2 (5 bases). V dropped 0 bases and J dropped 2 bases, with 11 bases sitting between them. The germline V gene encodes CDR1 WNHNN and CDR2 SYGVQD (reference sequence). The CDR3 loop spans 15 amino acids. CDR3 region: CASSESSAGPYEQYF. The CDR3 nucleotides read TGCGCCAGCAGTGAGTCTAGCGCGGGTCCCTACGAGCAGTACTTC.

The chain recombines TRBV18 with TRBJ2-5, with 10 bases that match TRBD1. The CDR3 totals 15 residues. CDR1 and CDR2 (germline): KGHSH, LQKENI. With V trimmed by 6 bases and J by 5 bases, 9 bases remained unmatched. In DNA, the CDR3 is TGTGCCAGCTCGTCCGGGACAGGGGCCGGGGAGACCCAGTACTTC. It is translated as CASSSGTGAGETQYF. The variable domain in full, with the rest retrieved from reference TRBV18 and TRBJ2-5, is NAGVMQNPRHLVRRRGQEARLRCSPMKGHSHVYWYRQLPEEGLKFMVYLQKENIIDESGMPKERFSAEFPKEGPSILRIQQVVRGDSAAYFCASSSGTGAGETQYFGPGTRLLVL.

The chain couples TRBV6-5 to TRBJ2-2; 12 positions match TRBD2. Germline CDR1 and CDR2: MNHEY and SVGAGI. The J segment lost 4 bases and the V segment lost 1 base, leaving 1 base of the junction unmatched. This CDR3 is built from 16 residues. Here the CDR3 reads CASSYLLAGGTGELFF. The CDR3 DNA follows: TGTGCCAGCAGTTACTTACTAGCGGGGGGCACCGGGGAGCTGTTTTTT.

The chain combines TRBV7-6 with TRBJ2-3; D is possibly TRBD2 (7 bases). In germline, CDR1 is SGHVS, CDR2 FNYEAQ. The CDR3 covers 16 residues. V lost 5 bases, J lost 6 bases, and 21 bases lay in between. For the CDR3, the DNA is TGTGCCAGCAGCCTAACTCGGGGGGCGAGTAGCGATACGCAGTATTTT. This encodes CASSLTRGASSDTQYF.

In this sample, this clone turned up once. For the CDR3, the DNA is TGCAGCGTTGACTTTGGGCTAGCGGGGATAAATGAGCAGTTCTTC. Translating it yields CSVDFGLAGINEQFF. The chain joins TRBV29-1 to TRBJ2-1, with 9 bases matching TRBD2. This CDR3 region has 15 residues. Germline V gene data show CDR1 as SQVTM and CDR2 as ANQGSEA. Trimming took 3 bases from V and 7 from J; bases not matched to a gene: 10.

This sequence joins TRBV7-2 and TRBJ1-6; the match to TRBD1 covers 10 bases. J gave up 7 bases and V 4 bases, and 4 bases lay outside the gene matches. This CDR3 is built from 15 residues. In germline, CDR1 is SGHTA, CDR2 FQGNSA. The CDR3 DNA follows: TGTGCCAGCAGCTGGACAGGGGGTCTCAATTCACCCCTCCACTTT. Translating gives CASSWTGGLNSPLHF.

This chain uses TRBV3-1 (or the pseudogene TRBV3-2) with TRBJ2-5; D is unresolved. The ends were cut back, 0 bases at V and 3 bases at J, with 11 bases in the middle. The CDR3 length is 15 residues. The germline V gene encodes CDR1 LGHDT and CDR2 YNNKEL (reference sequence). The CDR3 is CASSQETRQKETQYF. In DNA, the CDR3 is TGTGCCAGCAGCCAAGAAACGAGACAAAAAGAGACCCAGTACTTC.

This chain uses TRBV30 with TRBJ2-2, with D possibly matching TRBD2 (6 bases). Trimming took off 5 bases at V and 1 base at J, with 14 bases between the two ends. This CDR3 is built from 15 residues. Germline lookup yields CDR1 GTSNPN and CDR2 SVGIG (reference sequence). The CDR3 is CAWGGLSGNTGELFF. Here the CDR3 DNA reads TGTGCCTGGGGGGGACTGTCGGGGAACACCGGGGAGCTGTTTTTT.

V usage is TRBV5-1 and J usage is TRBJ2-7; D unclear. The CDR3 is made up of 15 amino acids. Germline lookup yields CDR1 SGHRS and CDR2 YFSETQ. V was trimmed by 0 bases and J by 0 bases, leaving 10 bases between them. The CDR3: CASSLEPGSSYEQYF. CDR3 DNA sequence: TGCGCCAGCAGCTTGGAGCCAGGAAGCTCCTACGAGCAGTACTTC. The entire variable domain, with the rest obtained from reference TRBV5-1 and TRBJ2-7, is as follows: KAGVTQTPRYLIKTRGQQVTLSCSPISGHRSVSWYQQTPGQGLQFLFEYFSETQRNKGNFPGRFSGRQFSNSRSEMNVSTLELGDSALYLCASSLEPGSSYEQYFGPGTRLTVT.

The genes are TRBV7-9 and TRBJ1-1; weak D call: TRBD1 (5 bases). The germline CDR1 and CDR2 sequences are SEHNR and FQNEAQ (reference sequence). The ends were cut back, 2 bases at V and 4 bases at J, with 23 bases in the middle. This CDR3 contains 18 residues. This chain's CDR3 is CASSLKTEVSRGGTEAFF. CDR3 DNA: TGTGCCAGCAGCTTAAAAACAGAGGTCAGCCGGGGGGGCACTGAAGCTTTCTTT.

This clone occurred a few times. The chain employs TRBV7-8 and TRBJ1-1, with D unclear. CDR1 is SGHVS and CDR2 is FQNEAQ in the germline V gene. The CDR3 has 13 amino acids. V lost 2 bases and J 3 bases, leaving 7 bases between the germline ends. As DNA, the CDR3 is TGTGCCAGCAGCTTATCCCTAGACACTGAAGCTTTCTTT. Protein: CASSLSLDTEAFF.

The V call is TRBV4-3, the J call TRBJ2-4, with D possibly TRBD1 on 6 matching bases. This CDR3 has 15 residues. The germline V gene has CDR1 LGHNA and CDR2 YSLEER. Trimming took 1 base from V and 4 from J, leaving 11 bases between them. The CDR3, as DNA: TGCGCCAGCAGCCAAGTGCCAGGGGTAAAAAACATTCAGTACTTC. This sequence encodes CASSQVPGVKNIQYF.

This sequence joins TRBV29-1 and TRBJ1-4, with TRBD1 matching 7 bases. The germline V gene has CDR1 SQVTM and CDR2 ANQGSEA. The CDR3 length is 12 residues. V shed 7 bases and J 6 bases; nucleotides not matched to a gene: 5. The CDR3 DNA reads as TGCAGCGGACAGGGCTTGGATGAAAAACTGTTTTTT. This translates into CSGQGLDEKLFF.

The rearrangement uses TRBV27 and TRBJ2-1; perhaps TRBD2 as D (6 bases). Trimming stripped 4 bases from V and 1 base from J, with 14 bases between. Germline assignment: CDR1 MNHEY and CDR2 SMNVEV (reference sequence). This CDR3 has 16 residues. The DNA of the CDR3 is TGTGCCAGCAGTTCGAGCGGGTACGATTCCTACAATGAGCAGTTCTTC. Protein: CASSSSGYDSYNEQFF.